The clone carrying this T cell receptor beta chain turned up a few times. What it binds is not known. The source of the sample is a study of shared clonotypes between healthy human individuals. Study as a whole: Each donor's CD4 naive and CD4 memory cells filled three plates apiece, CD8 naive two, and CD8 memory one.

Free of recent acute infections or vaccinations, the donors were healthy HIV-negative adults. Clones were sequenced by immunoSEQ multiplex PCR, and TCRdb holds only the in-frame ones, with some missing. The sample has nearly 1,000,000 clones, approximately 80% seen once. V was pared by 4 bases and J by 4 bases, with 8 bases between. The length of the CDR3 is 13 residues. CDR1 and CDR2 (germline): MDHEN, SYDVKM. Study findings and constraints: It was the non-shared clonotypes that had lower generation probabilities than clonotypes shared by all four donors.

The chain employs TRBV28 and TRBJ1-5, with unresolved D. Sequences were obtained from memory CD4+ T cells sorted from blood. Subset denoted: CD45RA-negative fraction. This TCR derives from a young man in good health. CDR3 bases: TGTGCCAGCAGTTACCTCCAAAATCAGCCCCAGCATTTT. It yields the protein CASSYLQNQPQHF.